These 17 T cell receptor beta chains came from one sample sequenced in a study of T cell responses to AZD1222 COVID-19 vaccine. Clones were sequenced by immunoSEQ multiplex PCR, and TCRdb holds only the in-frame ones, with some missing. Among around 130,000 clones listed, 80% to 95% were seen once. The sequencing here drew on peripheral blood, taken 28 days after the second AZD1222 dose. Source of these receptors: an adult who received the AZD1222 COVID-19 vaccine.

Written as DNA, the CDR3 is TGTGCCAGCAGTCCCGGGACTAGCTCCGATGAGCAGTTCTTC. It yields the protein CASSPGTSSDEQFF. The chain carries TRBV7-3 and TRBJ2-1; 9 nucleotides align to TRBD2. This CDR3 is built from 14 residues. The V gene end was trimmed by 6 bases and the J gene end by 8 bases; junction bases not matched to a gene: 8. CDR1 and CDR2 from the germline V gene are SGHTA and FQGTGA. Full variable domain (rest looked up from reference TRBV7-3 and TRBJ2-1): GAGVSQTPSNKVTEKGKYVELRCDPISGHTALYWYRQSLGQGPEFLIYFQGTGAADDSGLPNDRFFAVRPEGSVSTLKIQRTERGDSAVYLCASSPGTSSDEQFFGPGTRLTVL.

This clone has just a few counts. The chain employs TRBV11-2 and TRBJ2-1; the match to TRBD1 covers 9 bases. CDR1 SGHAT and CDR2 FQNNGV come from the germline V gene. V shed 3 bases, J shed 5 bases, and the junction held 2 bases outside the gene matches. The CDR3 length is 14 residues. CDR3 protein: CASSFRTGDNEQFF. CDR3 DNA: TGTGCCAGCAGCTTTCGGACAGGGGACAATGAGCAGTTCTTC.

This clone appeared once. V is TRBV4-2 and J is TRBJ2-3; 8 positions agree with TRBD2. Per the germline V gene, CDR1 is LGHNA and CDR2 is YNFKEQ. This CDR3 has 15 amino acids. V shed 0 bases, J shed 5 bases, and the junction held 4 bases outside the gene matches. CDR3 nucleotides: TGTGCCAGCAGCCAAGATCCGGGGGGGGGAGATACGCAGTATTTT. This translates into CASSQDPGGGDTQYF.

The chain uses TRBV28 and TRBJ1-1; D unresolved. From germline, CDR1 is MDHEN and CDR2 SYDVKM. This CDR3 has 15 residues. The ends were cut back, 2 bases at V and 6 bases at J, with 16 bases in the middle. In DNA form, the CDR3 reads TGTGCCAGCAGTTTAGCGGGCGGAGGGTACTCTGAAGCTTTCTTT. Translation: CASSLAGGGYSEAFF. Looking up the rest from reference TRBV28 and TRBJ1-1 gives the full variable domain: DVKVTQSSRYLVKRTGEKVFLECVQDMDHENMFWYRQDPGLGLRLIYFSYDVKMKEKGDIPEGYSVSREKKERFSLILESASTNQTSMYLCASSLAGGGYSEAFFGQGTRLTVV.

This chain links TRBV2 with TRBJ2-2, with 7 positions matching TRBD2. The CDR3 has 14 amino acids. Losses at the gene ends were 9 bases for V and 2 bases for J; bases not matched to a gene: 6. Germline V gene data show CDR1 as SNHLY and CDR2 as FYNNEI. The CDR3 spells CARPGTTNTGELFF. CDR3 DNA sequence: TGTGCCAGGCCCGGGACTACCAACACCGGGGAGCTGTTTTTT.

The V call is TRBV6-5, the J call TRBJ1-2; D remains unclear. Germline CDR1 reads MNHEY; CDR2 reads SVGAGI. The V gene lost 6 bases and the J gene lost 4 bases, with 15 bases spanning the gap. The CDR3 is 14 residues long. The CDR3 nucleotides are TGTGCCAGCAGGGGCGGCAGGCCTTTCTATGGCTACACCTTC. This codes for CASRGGRPFYGYTF.

The V and J genes are TRBV7-4 and TRBJ1-1; no clear D. CDR1 is SGHVT, CDR2 SQSDAQ, per germline. Trimming removed 5 bases at V and 1 base at J, with 17 bases between. The CDR3 extends over 16 amino acids. CDR3 sequence: CASSLPGMKGNTEAFF. In DNA form, the CDR3 reads TGTGCCAGCAGCCTACCGGGGATGAAGGGGAACACTGAAGCTTTCTTT. Based on the CDR3 plus reference TRBV7-4 and TRBJ1-1, the full variable domain is GAGVSQSPRYKVAKRGRDVALRCDSISGHVTLYWYRQTLGQGSEVLTYSQSDAQRDKSGRPSGRFSAERPERSVSTLKIQRTEQGDSAVYLCASSLPGMKGNTEAFFGQGTRLTVV.

The chain couples TRBV5-6 to TRBJ1-2; D not certain. The CDR3 length is 13 residues. With 0 bases removed from V and 4 bases from J, the gap between germline ends came to 7 bases. CDR1 is SGHDT, CDR2 YYEEEE, per germline. The DNA of the CDR3 is TGTGCCAGCAGCTTGGGGCCGGGCTATGGCTACACCTTC. This translates into CASSLGPGYGYTF.

This chain joins TRBV6-2 or TRBV6-3 and TRBJ2-6; maybe TRBD1 (5 bases). Germline V CDR1 and CDR2: MNHEY, SVGEGT. CDR3 size: 17 residues. The ends were cut back, 2 bases at V and 3 bases at J, with 14 bases in the middle. The CDR3 DNA reads as TGTGCCAGCAGTTACAATAGGCAGGGCTATGGGGCCAACGTCCTGACTTTC. It encodes CASSYNRQGYGANVLTF.

This clone was counted once. This chain connects TRBV28 to TRBJ2-6, with D perhaps assigned TRBD1 or TRBD2 (6 bases each). V shed 3 bases and J shed 4 bases, with 13 bases lying between them. The germline V gene has CDR1 MDHEN and CDR2 SYDVKM. The CDR3 is 16 amino acids. CDR3 region: CASSFTGTSGANVLTF. In DNA form, the CDR3 reads TGTGCCAGCAGTTTTACAGGGACTTCCGGGGCCAACGTCCTGACTTTC.

V is TRBV5-1 and J is TRBJ1-1, with D tentatively TRBD1 (5 bases). The germline V gene encodes CDR1 SGHRS and CDR2 YFSETQ. There are 16 residues in the CDR3. The V gene lost 5 bases and the J gene lost 1 base, with 18 bases spanning the gap. This chain's CDR3 is CASSGGGATKNTEAFF. The CDR3 bases are TGCGCCAGCAGTGGGGGAGGGGCTACAAAGAACACTGAAGCTTTCTTT.

This clone has a single count. The chain links TRBV5-4 to TRBJ2-5, with 10 bases lining up with TRBD2. Trimming took 0 bases from V and 5 from J; bases not matched to a gene: 10. Germline CDR1 is SGHNT and CDR2 is YYREEE (reference sequence). CDR3 size: 17 residues. The CDR3 DNA follows: TGTGCCAGCAGCTTGGACGGGCTAGCGGGGGCCGGGGAGACCCAGTACTTC. Protein: CASSLDGLAGAGETQYF.

This chain uses TRBV11-2 with TRBJ2-3; D unresolved. This CDR3 is built from 12 residues. The V end was cut by 5 bases, the J end by 3 bases, with 6 bases between. The germline V gene encodes CDR1 SGHAT and CDR2 FQNNGV. CDR3 protein: CASSPATDTQYF. The CDR3 DNA reads as TGTGCCAGCAGCCCAGCAACAGATACGCAGTATTTT.

Regarding this clone: One end of the junction fails to match germline, which may point to a read error. The chain couples TRBV7-3 to TRBJ2-7; TRBD1 matches at 8 bases. This CDR3 region has 13 residues. Per germline, CDR1 SGHTA and CDR2 FQGTGA. CDR3 sequence (DNA): TGTGCCAGCAGCCCACAGACAGGGGTAGCTGTATCCTTC. This gives the protein CASSPQTGVAVSF.

A single count supports this clone. This rearrangement joins TRBV6-2 or TRBV6-3 to TRBJ2-1, with TRBD2 identical over 10 bases. Germline CDR1 MNHEY, CDR2 SVGEGT. The CDR3 covers 15 residues. V was clipped by 5 bases and J by 4 bases; unmatched bases: 5. This CDR3 reads CASSILAGVYNEQFF. The CDR3 DNA reads TGTGCCAGCAGTATTCTAGCGGGGGTTTACAATGAGCAGTTCTTC.

The genes are TRBV6-6 and TRBJ1-1; TRBD1 matches 8 bases. With V trimmed by 2 bases and J by 7 bases, 6 bases remained unmatched. From germline, CDR1 is MNHNY and CDR2 SVGAGI (reference sequence). This CDR3 has 14 amino acids. The CDR3 coding sequence is TGTGCCAGCAGTTACGGGGGGACAGGCCATGAAGCTTTCTTT. This translates into CASSYGGTGHEAFF.

The chain has TRBV28 and TRBJ2-7, with 9 positions matching TRBD2. J gave up 4 bases and V 4 bases, and 5 bases lay outside the gene matches. The CDR3 has 14 residues. The V gene's germline CDR1 is MDHEN and CDR2 SYDVKM. The CDR3 DNA reads as TGTGCCAGCAGTTCTAGCGGGATCGGGTACGAGCAGTACTTC. Residues: CASSSSGIGYEQYF.